The rows below give T cell receptor beta chains drawn from one sample of a study of T cell responses to AZD1222 COVID-19 vaccine. Repertoires were generated with immunoSEQ multiplex PCR, while TCRdb's copy carries only in-frame clones and drops some. This repertoire shows some 150,000 clones, over 80% found once; its top ten account for about 4.3%. The sample in question was peripheral blood, obtained 28 days after the second dose of the MenACWY control vaccine. All receptors derive from an adult who received the MenACWY meningococcal vaccine as a control. The CDR3 runs from the conserved cysteine through the conserved F or W. Each record gives: CDR3 protein, CDR3 DNA, J gene, V gene, D gene, clone size. The D gene is left open where the match is weak. Some rows mark clone size as missing; the rest say once, few, many or name a class of expanded clone.

CDR3: CASSPDRGRQETQYF
DNA: TGTGCCAGCAGTCCCGACAGGGGTAGACAAGAGACCCAGTACTTC
J: TRBJ2-5
V: TRBV11-3
D: TRBD1
size: .

CDR3: CASSPGDREETQYF
DNA: TGTGCCAGCAGTCCAGGGGACAGGGAAGAGACCCAGTACTTC
J: TRBJ2-5
V: TRBV6-5
D: TRBD1
size: .

CDR3: CASSPPVGDRYGYTF
DNA: TGTGCCAGCTCACCCCCTGTGGGGGATCGCTATGGCTACACCTTC
J: TRBJ1-2
V: TRBV18
D: .
size: once

CDR3: CASSVGTSGFYEQYF
DNA: TGTGCCAGTAGTGTGGGGACTAGCGGGTTCTACGAGCAGTACTTC
J: TRBJ2-7
V: TRBV19
D: TRBD2
size: .

CDR3: CASSQGDRDDEKLFF
DNA: TGCGCCAGCAGCCAAGGGGACAGGGACGATGAAAAACTGTTTTTT
J: TRBJ1-4
V: TRBV4-3
D: TRBD1
size: .

CDR3: CASSETLSAGQPQHF
DNA: TGTGCCAGCTCAGAGACCCTATCAGCGGGTCAGCCCCAGCATTTT
J: TRBJ1-5
V: TRBV18
D: .
size: .

CDR3: CASSLGTSGRTGELFF
DNA: TGTGCCAGCAGTCTCGGGACTAGCGGGAGGACCGGGGAGCTGTTTTTT
J: TRBJ2-2
V: TRBV2
D: TRBD2
size: .

CDR3: CASSYSGQGAYEQYF
DNA: TGTGCCAGCAGTTACTCTGGCCAGGGGGCCTACGAGCAGTACTTC
J: TRBJ2-7
V: TRBV6-5
D: TRBD1
size: .

CDR3: CASSLTGSEKLFF
DNA: TGCGCCAGCAGCCTTACAGGAAGTGAAAAACTGTTTTTT
J: TRBJ1-4
V: TRBV4-3
D: .
size: .

CDR3: CASRFQGAEKLFF
DNA: TGTGCCAGCAGGTTCCAGGGGGCTGAAAAACTGTTTTTT
J: TRBJ1-4
V: TRBV28
D: TRBD1
size: .

CDR3: CAWSVSGETQYF
DNA: TGTGCCTGGAGTGTATCCGGAGAGACCCAGTACTTC
J: TRBJ2-5
V: TRBV30
D: .
size: .

CDR3: CSVEDILYGYTF
DNA: TGCAGCGTTGAAGATATACTCTATGGCTACACCTTC
J: TRBJ1-2
V: TRBV29-1
D: .
size: .

CDR3: CASRVTLNTEAFF
DNA: TGTGCCAGCAGAGTGACACTGAACACTGAAGCTTTCTTT
J: TRBJ1-1
V: TRBV27
D: .
size: once

CDR3: CASSFGPSGNTEAFF
DNA: TGTGCCAGCAGTTTTGGACCCTCCGGTAACACTGAAGCTTTCTTT
J: TRBJ1-1
V: TRBV28
D: .
size: .

CDR3: CASSPNRPRSPGEQYF
DNA: TGTGCCAGCAGTCCAAACAGGCCCCGCTCACCGGGGGAGCAGTACTTC
J: TRBJ2-7
V: TRBV25-1
D: .
size: .

CDR3: CASSLSAGGVHEQYF
DNA: TGTGCCAGCAGCTTATCCGCGGGAGGCGTCCACGAGCAGTACTTC
J: TRBJ2-7
V: TRBV7-2
D: TRBD2
size: once

CDR3: CASSSWGTSGGNEQFF
DNA: TGTGCCAGCAGCTCATGGGGGACTAGCGGTGGGAATGAGCAGTTCTTC
J: TRBJ2-1
V: TRBV7-2
D: TRBD2
size: .

CDR3: CASSLGGTDTQYF
DNA: TGTGCCAGCAGCTTGGGGGGCACAGATACGCAGTATTTT
J: TRBJ2-3
V: TRBV11-2
D: .
size: .

CDR3: CASSQQGGYSGNTIYF
DNA: TGCGCCAGCAGCCAACAGGGAGGGTACTCTGGAAACACCATATATTTT
J: TRBJ1-3
V: TRBV4-3
D: .
size: .